The sequence of this T cell receptor (beta chain) was determined in a study of cytomegalovirus exposure and HLA in healthy donors. Study overall: Out of several hundred genotyped donors, about 80% belonged to the Caucasian-associated ancestry cluster.

The length of the CDR3 is 14 residues. The germline V gene encodes CDR1 SGHRS and CDR2 YFSETQ. V lost 5 bases to trimming and J lost 3 bases; unmatched junction nucleotides: 6. 13 Jbeta primers and 60 Vbeta primers were used for the PCR. The protocol was immunoSEQ multiplex PCR, while the TCRdb copy is restricted to in-frame clones and leaves out a portion. Of some 98,000 clones listed, roughly 70% are singletons. The sample was PBMCs. The genes are TRBV5-1 and TRBJ1-1, with TRBD1 matching over 8 bases. The source of this sequence is a man over 45 in good health and CMV-seronegative. The CDR3 loop reads CASRTVRGHTEAFF. The CDR3 DNA sequence: TGCGCCAGCAGAACCGTCAGGGGGCACACTGAAGCTTTCTTT.